A single sample is the source of the 32 T cell receptor beta chains below, sequenced in a study of shared clonotypes between healthy human individuals. Measured with immunoSEQ multiplex PCR; TCRdb has only the in-frame clones, and not every one. Of around 1,100,000 clones listed, approximately 80% were seen once; the top ten hold almost 0.9%. Input material: memory CD4+ T cells from PBMCs. The sample's subset: CD45RA-negative fraction. All receptors derive from a man between 18 and 35 years old in good health. Some clones in this sample may be carry-over from other donors' samples.

This clone was seen a single time. This chain joins TRBV5-4 and TRBJ2-7; 7 bases are a match to TRBD1. The J segment lost 5 bases and the V segment lost 2 bases, leaving 4 bases of the junction unmatched. The CDR3 is 13 amino acids. CDR1 and CDR2 (germline): SGHNT, YYREEE (reference sequence). This chain's CDR3 is CASSFQGVDEQYF. The CDR3 region has the DNA TGTGCCAGCAGCTTTCAGGGGGTGGACGAGCAGTACTTC.

The rearrangement links TRBV4-2 to TRBJ2-1; 9 positions agree with TRBD2. This CDR3 contains 14 residues. CDR1 and CDR2 from the germline V gene are LGHNA and YNFKEQ. Trimming cost V 1 base and J 5 bases; bases outside gene matches: 0. This chain's CDR3 is CASSQASGNNEQFF. The CDR3 bases are TGTGCCAGCAGCCAAGCTAGCGGGAACAATGAGCAGTTCTTC.

V usage is TRBV6-5 and J usage is TRBJ2-1, with TRBD1 matching 9 bases. The CDR3 covers 13 residues. CDR1 and CDR2 (germline): MNHEY, SVGAGI. V lost 6 bases to trimming and J lost 5 bases; unmatched junction nucleotides: 2. The CDR3 DNA reads as TGTGCCAGCAGGGGGACAGGGAACAATGAGCAGTTCTTC. Translating it yields CASRGTGNNEQFF.

J is TRBJ2-1 and V is TRBV7-7; D remains unclear. Germline CDR1 is SSHAT and CDR2 is FNYEAQ (reference sequence). This CDR3 has 15 residues. The ends were cut back, 5 bases at V and 5 bases at J, with 16 bases in the middle. The CDR3 region has the DNA TGTGCCAGCAGCCCCGGCCTCCCCAAGAACAATGAGCAGTTCTTC. This sequence encodes CASSPGLPKNNEQFF. Full variable domain (remainder filled in from reference TRBV7-7 and TRBJ2-1): GAGVSQSPRYKVTKRGQDVTLRCDPISSHATLYWYQQALGQGPEFLTYFNYEAQPDKSGLPSDRFSAERPEGSISTLTIQRTEQRDSAMYRCASSPGLPKNNEQFFGPGTRLTVL.

This chain joins TRBV11-3 and TRBJ2-2, with TRBD1 identical over 9 bases. Germline values: CDR1 SGHNT, CDR2 YENEEA. The CDR3 loop spans 16 amino acids. J was trimmed by 6 bases and V by 5 bases; bases with no gene match: 10. CDR3 residues: CASSPVPGQGPGELFF. The CDR3 nucleotides read TGTGCCAGCAGCCCCGTCCCGGGACAGGGCCCCGGGGAGCTGTTTTTT.

The chain carries TRBV5-6 and TRBJ1-1; the D is unclear. Germline V gene sequence: CDR1 SGHDT, CDR2 YYEEEE. The ends were cut back, 2 bases at V and 4 bases at J, with 9 bases in the middle. CDR3 length equals 13 residues. The CDR3 loop is CASSFIQSTEAFF. DNA of the CDR3: TGTGCCAGCAGCTTTATTCAGAGCACTGAAGCTTTCTTT. The full variable domain, its missing parts supplied by reference TRBV5-6 and TRBJ1-1, is DAGVTQSPTHLIKTRGQQVTLRCSPKSGHDTVSWYQQALGQGPQFIFQYYEEEERQRGNFPDRFSGHQFPNYSSELNVNALLLGDSALYLCASSFIQSTEAFFGQGTRLTVV.

Points on this clone: Other DNA sequences in the same sample also yield this CDR3. V gene TRBV9 combines with J gene TRBJ1-2; no clear D. V shed 0 bases and J shed 8 bases, with 8 bases lying between them. The CDR3 sequence is 12 residues long. Germline CDR1 reads SGDLS; CDR2 reads YYNGEE. CDR3 region: CASSVVRGGYTF. Written as DNA, the CDR3 is TGTGCCAGCAGCGTAGTTCGGGGAGGCTACACCTTC.

V is TRBV5-8 and J is TRBJ1-5; D unclear. The length of the CDR3 is 18 residues. Germline values: CDR1 SGHTS, CDR2 YDEGEE. Trimming took 1 base from V and 2 from J, leaving 19 bases between them. The CDR3 nucleotides are TGTGCCAGCAGCTTGTTGGGAGTATATGGAAGCGGCAATCAGCCCCAGCATTTT. Translating gives CASSLLGVYGSGNQPQHF. Full variable domain (rest looked up from reference TRBV5-8 and TRBJ1-5): EAGVTQSPTHLIKTRGQQATLRCSPISGHTSVYWYQQALGLGLQFLLWYDEGEERNRGNFPPRFSGRQFPNYSSELNVNALELEDSALYLCASSLLGVYGSGNQPQHFGDGTRLSIL.

The chain is built from TRBV25-1 and TRBJ2-7; TRBD1 matches at 10 bases. The CDR3 has 13 amino acids. With 6 bases clipped from V and 3 bases from J, the junction kept 2 bases outside the gene matches. CDR1 MGHDK and CDR2 SYGVNS come from the germline V gene. The CDR3 nucleotides are TGTGCCAGCAGGGGGGACAGGGGCTACGAGCAGTACTTC. Translated: CASRGDRGYEQYF.

The genes are TRBV30 and TRBJ2-1, with 13 bases identical to TRBD2. From germline, CDR1 is GTSNPN and CDR2 SVGIG (reference sequence). J was trimmed by 8 bases and V by 3 bases; bases with no gene match: 4. The CDR3 runs to 14 residues. This CDR3 reads CAWRGTSGNDEQFF. The CDR3 nucleotides read TGTGCCTGGAGAGGGACTAGCGGGAATGATGAGCAGTTCTTC.

J is TRBJ2-3 and V is TRBV5-1; D call uncertain. CDR3 size: 15 residues. V was trimmed by 7 bases and J by 2 bases, leaving 17 bases between them. CDR1 and CDR2 (germline): SGHRS, YFSETQ. The CDR3 nucleotides are TGCGCCAGCCGAGGTGGACCGGTAGTCACAGATACGCAGTATTTT. As protein: CASRGGPVVTDTQYF.

The V and J genes are TRBV18 and TRBJ1-2; D is unresolved. The CDR3 consists of 14 residues. Trimming took 1 base from V and 2 from J, leaving 8 bases between them. Germline V gives CDR1 KGHSH, CDR2 LQKENI. CDR3 nucleotide sequence: TGTGCCAGCTCACCACAGGGTGTGAACTATGGCTACACCTTC. This encodes CASSPQGVNYGYTF.

This chain connects TRBV9 to TRBJ2-7; TRBD2 agrees at 10 bases. Germline lookup yields CDR1 SGDLS and CDR2 YYNGEE. Trimming cost V 4 bases and J 3 bases; bases outside gene matches: 4. There are 14 residues in the CDR3. CDR3: CASSPRLAGYEQYF. The DNA for the CDR3 is TGTGCCAGCAGCCCAAGACTAGCGGGCTACGAGCAGTACTTC. Filled out from reference TRBV9 and TRBJ2-7, the complete variable domain reads DSGVTQTPKHLITATGQRVTLRCSPRSGDLSVYWYQQSLDQGLQFLIQYYNGEERAKGNILERFSAQQFPDLHSELNLSSLELGDSALYFCASSPRLAGYEQYFGPGTRLTVT.

This clone was counted between two and nine times. Other DNA variants within this sample encode the same CDR3. The chain carries TRBV7-9 and TRBJ2-7; 13 bases map to TRBD2. Germline trimming cut 4 bases from V and 7 bases from J; bases unmatched to any gene: 7. Germline-derived CDR1 and CDR2 are SEHNR and FQNEAQ (reference sequence). The CDR3 extends over 15 amino acids. The CDR3 nucleotides are TGTGCCAGCAGCTCCCGACTAGCGGGAGGTGGGGAGCAGTACTTC. Translation: CASSSRLAGGGEQYF.

This clone was seen ten or more times. This sample includes further DNA sequences coding for the same CDR3. The V call is TRBV7-9, the J call TRBJ2-7; possibly TRBD1 for D (6 bases). The ends were cut back, 4 bases at V and 3 bases at J, with 7 bases in the middle. The CDR3 spans 12 residues. Germline CDR1 SEHNR, CDR2 FQNEAQ (reference sequence). The CDR3 nucleotides are TGTGCCAGCAGCTCACAGGGCTACGAGCAGTACTTC. The encoded protein is CASSSQGYEQYF.

The chain is built from TRBV6-6 and TRBJ2-5; no clear D. V gave up 2 bases and J gave up 1 base, with 8 bases separating them. CDR1 MNHNY and CDR2 SVGAGI come from the germline V gene (reference sequence). The CDR3 consists of 14 residues. CDR3 coding DNA: TGTGCCAGCAGTTACCGTCAGACCCAAGAGACCCAGTACTTC. This codes for CASSYRQTQETQYF.

The chain couples TRBV5-1 to TRBJ1-2; no clear D gene. Trimming took off 0 bases at V and 4 bases at J, with 7 bases between the two ends. The V gene's germline CDR1 is SGHRS and CDR2 YFSETQ. CDR3 size: 13 residues. The CDR3 here is CASSLEAPYGYTF. CDR3 sequence (DNA): TGCGCCAGCAGCTTGGAAGCTCCCTATGGCTACACCTTC.

The CDR3: CASSHQDTRTEAFF. In DNA, the CDR3 is TGCGCCAGCAGCCACCAGGATACGAGGACTGAAGCTTTCTTT. V is TRBV4-1 and J is TRBJ1-1; D remains ambiguous. The V gene's germline CDR1 is MGHRA and CDR2 YSYEKL. Deletions cut 3 bases from V and 5 bases from J, with 13 bases between. The CDR3 runs 14 residues.

This clone was detected only a few times. The chain has TRBV4-2 and TRBJ2-3, with 15 bases matching TRBD2. The junction had 9 bases not matched to a gene; V was cut back by 5 bases and J by 6 bases. This CDR3 comprises 17 residues. CDR1 LGHNA and CDR2 YNFKEQ come from the germline V gene. The CDR3: CASSERGLAGGGDTQYF. In DNA, the CDR3 is TGTGCCAGCAGCGAACGTGGACTAGCGGGAGGGGGGGATACGCAGTATTTT.

The V call is TRBV7-9, the J call TRBJ2-3; D unclear. The CDR3 runs to 12 residues. Germline CDR1 and CDR2: SEHNR and FQNEAQ (reference sequence). Trimming cost V 8 bases and J 0 bases, with 6 bases left between them. The CDR3 DNA reads TGTGCCAGCGCCCCAAGCACAGATACGCAGTATTTT. Translation gives CASAPSTDTQYF.

DNA for the CDR3: TGCGCCAGCAGCCAAGTGGGTGCGGGGACTGAAGCTTTCTTT. This gives the protein CASSQVGAGTEAFF. The chain links TRBV4-3 to TRBJ1-1; D unresolved. The CDR3 runs 14 residues. V dropped 1 base and J dropped 5 bases, with 11 bases sitting between them. Germline CDR1 LGHNA, CDR2 YSLEER.

The CDR3 DNA follows: TGTGCCAGCTCACAACAGACGACAGGGGCCAGAGCAGATACGCAGTATTTT. Encoded protein: CASSQQTTGARADTQYF. The V and J genes are TRBV18 and TRBJ2-3; 8 nucleotides agree with TRBD1. J gave up 4 bases and V 4 bases, and 13 bases lay outside the gene matches. Per germline, CDR1 KGHSH and CDR2 LQKENI. The CDR3 extends over 17 amino acids.

This clone appeared a few times. The V gene is TRBV7-6, the J gene TRBJ2-1; tentative D call: TRBD2 (6 bases). Germline loops: CDR1 SGHVS, CDR2 FNYEAQ. Trimming left V 1 base short and J 5 bases short, with 12 bases between. The CDR3 is 15 residues long. As DNA, the CDR3 is TGTGCCAGCAGCTTAGGAGCGGGTCGCAACAATGAGCAGTTCTTC. Its protein product is CASSLGAGRNNEQFF.

Comment on this clone: This sample also contains other DNA sequences that code for the same CDR3. The CDR3 sequence is CASSLGGQGTYEQYF. The CDR3 DNA follows: TGCGCCAGCAGCTTGGGCGGACAGGGGACGTACGAGCAGTACTTC. This chain connects TRBV5-1 to TRBJ2-7; TRBD1 matches at 9 bases. Germline trimming cut 0 bases from V and 4 bases from J; bases unmatched to any gene: 5. Germline assignment: CDR1 SGHRS and CDR2 YFSETQ. This CDR3 contains 15 residues.

The chain uses TRBV7-2 and TRBJ1-2; perhaps TRBD1 as D (5 bases). With 6 bases removed from V and 8 bases from J, the gap between germline ends came to 19 bases. Germline values: CDR1 SGHTA, CDR2 FQGNSA. The CDR3 runs 14 residues. The CDR3 coding sequence is TGTGCCAGCAGTACCGAGCGGGGGAACGGCGGCTACACCTTC. Encoded protein: CASSTERGNGGYTF.

The chain combines TRBV30 with TRBJ2-1; 8 bases match TRBD2. Germline CDR1 GTSNPN, CDR2 SVGIG (reference sequence). J was trimmed by 8 bases and V by 4 bases; bases with no gene match: 13. The CDR3 covers 15 residues. The CDR3 is CAWNKGREGIDEQFF. CDR3 nucleotide sequence: TGTGCCTGGAATAAAGGCCGGGAGGGCATCGATGAGCAGTTCTTC.

This clone was observed a single time. The chain uses TRBV4-1 and TRBJ2-3; 8 bases line up with TRBD2. This CDR3 comprises 15 residues. The junction had 1 base not matched to a gene; V was cut back by 2 bases and J by 0 bases. CDR1 is MGHRA, CDR2 YSYEKL, per germline. The CDR3 DNA reads as TGCGCCAGCAGCCAATCTAGCGGGAGCACAGATACGCAGTATTTT. It is translated as CASSQSSGSTDTQYF.

The V and J genes are TRBV4-2 and TRBJ2-7; D unclear. CDR3 length equals 14 residues. From germline, CDR1 is LGHNA and CDR2 YNFKEQ. Trimming removed 1 base from V and 3 bases from J, with 10 bases in between. The CDR3, as DNA: TGTGCCAGCAGCCAAGTGATAGCACGCTACGAGCAGTACTTC. Its protein is CASSQVIARYEQYF.

The chain joins TRBV5-6 to TRBJ2-7; D perhaps matches TRBD1 (5 bases). This CDR3 has 14 amino acids. V gave up 1 base and J gave up 7 bases, with 15 bases separating them. CDR1 is SGHDT and CDR2 is YYEEEE in the germline V gene. CDR3 residues: CASSLQGLRGEQYF. Here the CDR3 DNA reads TGTGCCAGCAGCTTGCAGGGCCTCCGTGGGGAGCAGTACTTC.

The chain employs TRBV5-4 and TRBJ2-7; D might be TRBD1 (5 bases). The germline CDR1 and CDR2 sequences are SGHNT and YYREEE (reference sequence). With 2 bases removed from V and 6 bases from J, the gap between germline ends came to 18 bases. The CDR3 length is 15 residues. DNA for the CDR3: TGTGCCAGCAGCTTTAGGGGCGGCTCCCTGAGCGAGCAGTACTTC. Its translation is CASSFRGGSLSEQYF.

V usage is TRBV11-2 and J usage is TRBJ2-3; 12 bases map to TRBD2. J gave up 0 bases and V 5 bases, and 6 bases lay outside the gene matches. CDR1 and CDR2 (germline): SGHAT, FQNNGV. CDR3 length: 17 amino acids. The CDR3 loop is CASSVGGTSGSTDTQYF. Here the CDR3 DNA reads TGTGCCAGCAGCGTCGGTGGGACTAGCGGGAGCACAGATACGCAGTATTTT.

The V and J genes are TRBV14 and TRBJ1-2; 7 nucleotides agree with TRBD1. Germline V CDR1 and CDR2: SGHDN, FVKESK. V shed 2 bases, J shed 13 bases, and the junction held 4 bases outside the gene matches. This CDR3 has 11 residues. The CDR3 region is CASSQTGVFTF. CDR3 nucleotide sequence: TGTGCCAGCAGCCAAACAGGGGTATTCACCTTC.